A selection of T cell receptor beta chains follows, all from one sample in a study of cytomegalovirus exposure and HLA in healthy donors. TCRdb keeps only in-frame clones here, not all; method: immunoSEQ multiplex PCR. The sample includes roughly 290,000 clones, 80% of them seen just once. The specimen was PBMCs. The receptors originated from a girl aged 2 to 10 in good health and CMV-seronegative. The CDR3 runs from the conserved cysteine through the conserved F or W. The order of the fields is J gene, D gene, V gene, clone size, CDR3 protein, CDR3 DNA. D genes are given only for firm matches. The size of a clone is reported for some rows only, either as once, few or many, or as a class for expanded clones.

J: TRBJ1-1; D: NA; V: TRBV6-1; size: NA; CDR3: CASSGPLNRESEAFF; DNA: TGTGCCAGCAGTGGACCCCTAAACAGGGAGAGTGAAGCTTTCTTT
J: TRBJ2-3; D: TRBD2; V: TRBV28; size: NA; CDR3: CASSPRAGVGADTQYF; DNA: TGTGCCAGCAGTCCCAGAGCGGGAGTGGGAGCAGATACGCAGTATTTT
J: TRBJ2-3; D: NA; V: TRBV5-4; size: NA; CDR3: CASSLAVGGDTQYF; DNA: TGTGCCAGCAGCTTGGCGGTTGGCGGAGATACGCAGTATTTT
J: TRBJ2-1; D: NA; V: TRBV30; size: NA; CDR3: CAWSDMDEQFF; DNA: TGTGCCTGGAGTGACATGGATGAGCAGTTCTTC
J: TRBJ2-3; D: NA; V: TRBV7-3; size: NA; CDR3: CASSLTGGTDTQYF; DNA: TGTGCCAGCAGCTTGACGGGTGGCACAGATACGCAGTATTTT
J: TRBJ2-1; D: TRBD2; V: TRBV19; size: NA; CDR3: CASRISGSSYNEQFF; DNA: TGTGCCAGTAGAATTAGCGGGAGCTCCTACAATGAGCAGTTCTTC
J: TRBJ1-4; D: NA; V: TRBV9; size: NA; CDR3: CASSVDWGVEKLFF; DNA: TGTGCCAGCAGCGTAGATTGGGGGGTCGAAAAACTGTTTTTT
J: TRBJ1-2; D: NA; V: TRBV28; size: few; CDR3: CASRNYRVESYGYTF; DNA: TGTGCCAGCAGGAACTACAGGGTGGAGAGCTATGGCTACACCTTC
J: TRBJ2-3; D: NA; V: TRBV7-9; size: NA; CDR3: CSSSLTRTNTDTQYF; DNA: TGTTCCAGCAGCTTAACCAGAACTAACACAGATACGCAGTATTTT
J: TRBJ2-7; D: NA; V: TRBV29-1; size: NA; CDR3: CSGPGESYEQYF; DNA: TGCAGCGGGCCAGGGGAGTCCTACGAGCAGTACTTC
J: TRBJ2-7; D: TRBD2; V: TRBV10-2; size: NA; CDR3: CASSVSLAGAPYEQYF; DNA: TGCGCCAGCAGTGTATCGCTAGCGGGGGCCCCCTACGAGCAGTACTTC
J: TRBJ1-4; D: NA; V: TRBV6-6; size: NA; CDR3: CATTFGLGGANEKLFF; DNA: TGTGCCACCACCTTCGGGTTGGGGGGAGCTAATGAAAAACTGTTTTTT
J: TRBJ2-5; D: TRBD2; V: TRBV6-6; size: NA; CDR3: CASSYSAGAQYF; DNA: TGTGCCAGCAGTTACTCCGCGGGGGCCCAGTACTTC
J: TRBJ2-1; D: TRBD2; V: TRBV5-1; size: once; CDR3: CASSPAGGPVEQFF; DNA: TGCGCCAGCAGCCCTGCGGGGGGGCCGGTTGAGCAGTTCTTC
J: TRBJ1-2; D: NA; V: TRBV4-1; size: NA; CDR3: CASSQDLGRATLYGYTF; DNA: TGCGCCAGCAGCCAAGATCTGGGCAGGGCAACGCTCTATGGCTACACCTTC
J: TRBJ2-5; D: TRBD2; V: TRBV5-1; size: NA; CDR3: CASSFTTSEVETQYF; DNA: TGCGCCAGCAGCTTCACGACTAGCGAGGTGGAGACCCAGTACTTC
J: TRBJ2-1; D: NA; V: TRBV27; size: NA; CDR3: CASSLGGPSNEQFF; DNA: TGTGCCAGCAGTTTGGGTGGGCCTTCTAATGAGCAGTTCTTC
J: TRBJ1-3; D: TRBD1; V: TRBV2; size: NA; CDR3: CASWGQRNTTYF; DNA: TGTGCCAGCTGGGGACAGAGAAACACCACATATTTT
J: TRBJ1-4; D: TRBD1; V: TRBV4-1; size: once; CDR3: CASSQARTGPNEKLFF; DNA: TGCGCCAGCAGCCAGGCTAGGACAGGGCCTAATGAAAAACTGTTTTTT
J: TRBJ1-4; D: NA; V: TRBV19; size: NA; CDR3: CASSILEGDEKLFF; DNA: TGTGCCAGTAGTATCCTCGAGGGGGATGAAAAACTGTTTTTT
J: TRBJ1-1; D: TRBD1; V: TRBV7-9; size: NA; CDR3: CASSPRTGGTEAFF; DNA: TGTGCCAGCAGCCCCCGGACAGGGGGCACTGAAGCTTTCTTT
J: TRBJ1-2; D: NA; V: TRBV6-1; size: NA; CDR3: CATLRYRTYGYTF; DNA: TGTGCCACCCTAAGGTACAGGACCTATGGCTACACCTTC
J: TRBJ1-5; D: NA; V: TRBV15; size: NA; CDR3: CATSRVPNYSNQPQHF; DNA: TGTGCCACCAGCAGAGTACCCAACTATAGCAATCAGCCCCAGCATTTT
J: TRBJ1-1; D: NA; V: TRBV27; size: NA; CDR3: CASSLVRNTEAFF; DNA: TGTGCCAGCAGTTTAGTCCGGAACACTGAAGCTTTCTTT
J: TRBJ1-4; D: TRBD1; V: TRBV5-1; size: NA; CDR3: CASSLSFPGQGGEKLFF; DNA: TGCGCCAGCAGCTTGAGCTTTCCCGGACAGGGTGGAGAAAAACTGTTTTTT
J: TRBJ2-1; D: NA; V: TRBV27; size: NA; CDR3: CASSLRGEQFF; DNA: TGTGCCAGCAGTTTACGGGGTGAGCAGTTCTTC
J: TRBJ1-2; D: NA; V: TRBV29-1; size: few; CDR3: CSVEDRRLDYGYTF; DNA: TGCAGCGTTGAAGATCGGAGACTAGACTATGGCTACACCTTC
J: TRBJ2-7; D: TRBD1; V: TRBV5-8; size: NA; CDR3: CASSLDRDYEQYF; DNA: TGTGCCAGCAGTTTGGACAGGGACTACGAGCAGTACTTC
J: TRBJ2-2; D: TRBD2; V: TRBV14; size: NA; CDR3: CASSQGTSGGAYTGELFF; DNA: TGTGCCAGCAGCCAAGGAACTAGCGGGGGGGCATACACCGGGGAGCTGTTTTTT
J: TRBJ2-5; D: TRBD2; V: TRBV6-1; size: NA; CDR3: CASLAGAIMTQYF; DNA: TGTGCCAGTCTAGCGGGGGCAATCATGACCCAGTACTTC
J: TRBJ2-3; D: NA; V: TRBV19; size: NA; CDR3: CASSISAQGHTQYF; DNA: TGTGCCAGTAGTATCTCAGCACAGGGTCATACGCAGTATTTT
J: TRBJ1-1; D: NA; V: TRBV28; size: once; CDR3: CASIAGANTEAFF; DNA: TGTGCCAGCATAGCGGGAGCTAACACTGAAGCTTTCTTT
J: TRBJ2-2; D: NA; V: TRBV10-3; size: NA; CDR3: CAISELVANTGELFF; DNA: TGTGCCATCAGTGAATTAGTCGCGAACACCGGGGAGCTGTTTTTT
J: TRBJ2-7; D: TRBD2; V: TRBV10-3; size: NA; CDR3: CAIDSGSAPYEQYF; DNA: TGTGCCATAGATAGCGGGAGCGCCCCGTACGAGCAGTACTTC
J: TRBJ2-2; D: NA; V: TRBV7-3; size: NA; CDR3: CASSLGGGSLRELFF; DNA: TGTGCCAGCAGCTTAGGGGGGGGCTCCCTGAGGGAGCTGTTTTTT
J: TRBJ1-2; D: TRBD1; V: TRBV28; size: NA; CDR3: CASSFIDRENYGYTF; DNA: TGTGCCAGCAGTTTCATAGACAGGGAGAACTATGGCTACACCTTC
J: TRBJ2-7; D: NA; V: TRBV5-4; size: NA; CDR3: CASSFRGTYEQYF; DNA: TGTGCCAGCAGCTTTAGGGGGACCTACGAGCAGTACTTC
J: TRBJ2-2; D: NA; V: TRBV18; size: NA; CDR3: CASSSSPGTGELFF; DNA: TGTGCCAGCTCATCCAGCCCGGGGACCGGGGAGCTGTTTTTT
J: TRBJ1-1; D: NA; V: TRBV15; size: NA; CDR3: CATSRDTWQGQAFF; DNA: TGTGCCACCAGCAGAGATACTTGGCAGGGTCAAGCTTTCTTT
J: TRBJ2-1; D: NA; V: TRBV5-1; size: once; CDR3: CASSLGGIANNEQFF; DNA: TGCGCCAGCAGCCTAGGGGGTATTGCCAACAATGAGCAGTTCTTC